A selection of T cell receptor beta chains follows, all from one sample in a study of cytomegalovirus exposure and HLA in healthy donors. Profiled with immunoSEQ multiplex PCR; TCRdb holds only in-frame clones, not every one. The sample has over 70,000 clones; approximately 80% are singletons. Sequenced sample: PBMCs. All receptors derive from a man aged 18 to 30 in good health and CMV-seronegative. Each CDR3 is given with its conserved first and last residue. Fields, in order: D gene, J gene, V gene, clone size, CDR3 protein, CDR3 DNA. The D gene is left open where the match is weak. Clone size is not always given. Where it is, it says once, few, many or a class for expanded clones.

d_call: -; j_call: TRBJ1-2; v_call: TRBV14; clone_size: -; cdr3_aa: CASSQERERAKPRGGYTF; cdr3_nt: TGTGCCAGCAGCCAAGAACGAGAGCGGGCGAAGCCCCGGGGTGGCTACACCTTC
d_call: TRBD1; j_call: TRBJ1-6; v_call: TRBV2; clone_size: -; cdr3_aa: CASSETGGPNSPLHF; cdr3_nt: TGTGCCAGCAGTGAGACAGGGGGCCCTAATTCACCCCTCCACTTT
d_call: -; j_call: TRBJ2-4; v_call: TRBV9; clone_size: -; cdr3_aa: CASSSPGQPKYF; cdr3_nt: TGTGCCAGCAGCTCCCCGGGACAACCAAAGTACTTC
d_call: TRBD2; j_call: TRBJ2-7; v_call: TRBV7-9; clone_size: -; cdr3_aa: CSSSPLTSGGYEQYF; cdr3_nt: TGTTCCAGCAGCCCTCTGACTAGCGGGGGCTACGAGCAGTACTTC
d_call: TRBD1; j_call: TRBJ1-1; v_call: TRBV6-5; clone_size: -; cdr3_aa: CASSYGTGGVAEAFF; cdr3_nt: TGTGCCAGCAGTTACGGGACAGGGGGAGTAGCTGAAGCTTTCTTT
d_call: -; j_call: TRBJ2-3; v_call: TRBV9; clone_size: -; cdr3_aa: CASSVGGSSTDTQYF; cdr3_nt: TGTGCCAGCAGCGTGGGGGGATCTAGCACAGATACGCAGTATTTT
d_call: TRBD1; j_call: TRBJ2-7; v_call: TRBV13; clone_size: once; cdr3_aa: CASSFRGPFYEQYF; cdr3_nt: TGTGCCAGCAGCTTTAGGGGGCCCTTCTACGAGCAGTACTTC
d_call: -; j_call: TRBJ1-5; v_call: TRBV5-1; clone_size: once; cdr3_aa: CASSLEATDYSNQPQHF; cdr3_nt: TGCGCCAGCAGCTTGGAAGCGACAGATTATAGCAATCAGCCCCAGCATTTT
d_call: -; j_call: TRBJ1-3; v_call: TRBV27; clone_size: -; cdr3_aa: CASSLSGQSSGNTIYF; cdr3_nt: TGTGCCAGCAGTTTATCGGGGCAGAGCTCTGGAAACACCATATATTTT
d_call: -; j_call: TRBJ2-2; v_call: TRBV27; clone_size: -; cdr3_aa: CATAVRTGELFF; cdr3_nt: TGTGCCACCGCCGTTCGGACCGGGGAGCTGTTTTTT
d_call: -; j_call: TRBJ2-2; v_call: TRBV7-9; clone_size: -; cdr3_aa: CASSARSDSKGTGELFF; cdr3_nt: TGTGCCAGCAGCGCCCGCTCGGACAGCAAGGGGACCGGGGAGCTGTTTTTT
d_call: -; j_call: TRBJ2-7; v_call: TRBV12-5; clone_size: -; cdr3_aa: CASGLRGIGEQYF; cdr3_nt: TGTGCTAGTGGCTTGAGGGGAATCGGCGAGCAGTACTTC
d_call: TRBD2; j_call: TRBJ2-1; v_call: TRBV19; clone_size: -; cdr3_aa: CASSPTSGGNYNEQFF; cdr3_nt: TGTGCCAGTAGCCCGACTAGCGGGGGGAATTACAATGAGCAGTTCTTC
d_call: -; j_call: TRBJ1-4; v_call: TRBV6-5; clone_size: once; cdr3_aa: CASSPEGLANEKLFF; cdr3_nt: TGTGCCAGCAGTCCGGAGGGTCTGGCTAATGAAAAACTGTTTTTT
d_call: TRBD2; j_call: TRBJ2-2; v_call: TRBV4-2; clone_size: -; cdr3_aa: CASSRSSAGANTGELFF; cdr3_nt: TGTGCCAGCAGCCGATCCTCAGCGGGGGCTAACACCGGGGAGCTGTTTTTT
d_call: -; j_call: TRBJ1-5; v_call: TRBV7-3; clone_size: few; cdr3_aa: CASSFGVDQPQHF; cdr3_nt: TGTGCCAGCAGCTTCGGAGTGGATCAGCCCCAGCATTTT
d_call: -; j_call: TRBJ2-7; v_call: TRBV2; clone_size: few; cdr3_aa: CASRVRSYEQYF; cdr3_nt: TGTGCCAGCAGGGTGCGGTCCTACGAGCAGTACTTC
d_call: TRBD2; j_call: TRBJ2-7; v_call: TRBV2; clone_size: -; cdr3_aa: CASSEISGGALAGQYF; cdr3_nt: TGTGCCAGCAGTGAAATTAGCGGGGGGGCACTGGCGGGGCAGTACTTC
d_call: TRBD1; j_call: TRBJ1-4; v_call: TRBV2; clone_size: -; cdr3_aa: CASSTTGGVEKLFF; cdr3_nt: TGTGCCAGCAGTACGACAGGGGGCGTTGAAAAACTGTTTTTT
d_call: TRBD2; j_call: TRBJ2-3; v_call: TRBV11-2; clone_size: few; cdr3_aa: CASSKEGAGGGDTQYF; cdr3_nt: TGTGCCAGCAGTAAAGAGGGAGCGGGGGGAGGAGATACGCAGTATTTT
d_call: TRBD2; j_call: TRBJ2-3; v_call: TRBV7-9; clone_size: -; cdr3_aa: CASSHGLAGLYF; cdr3_nt: TGTGCCAGCAGCCACGGACTAGCGGGGCTGTATTTT
d_call: TRBD2; j_call: TRBJ2-1; v_call: TRBV11-3; clone_size: -; cdr3_aa: CASSYSGTSGHSSEQFF; cdr3_nt: TGTGCCAGCAGCTACAGCGGGACTAGCGGGCACTCCAGTGAGCAGTTCTTC
d_call: TRBD1; j_call: TRBJ2-5; v_call: TRBV6-6; clone_size: -; cdr3_aa: CASSYLGQGGETQYF; cdr3_nt: TGTGCCAGCAGTTACTTGGGACAGGGAGGAGAGACCCAGTACTTC
d_call: -; j_call: TRBJ1-4; v_call: TRBV6-6; clone_size: -; cdr3_aa: CASSTDIPPNEKLFF; cdr3_nt: TGTGCCAGCAGCACAGACATTCCCCCTAATGAAAAACTGTTTTTT
d_call: -; j_call: TRBJ2-2; v_call: TRBV7-9; clone_size: once; cdr3_aa: CASSLVQPDTGELFF; cdr3_nt: TGTGCCAGCAGCTTAGTACAACCAGACACCGGGGAGCTGTTTTTT